A single sample is the source of the 21 T cell receptor beta chains below, sequenced in a study of beta chain features in type 1 diabetes. What was sequenced were expressed TCRB transcripts, since all of the isolated RNA had been reverse transcribed. Produced via immunoSEQ multiplex PCR; TCRdb's table is partial and in-frame only. The sample includes about 220,000 clones, under 13% seen only once; the top ten take less than 1.5%. Sequencing was performed on central memory CD4+ T cells from blood. These receptors all come from a man between 18 and 35 years old in good health.

This clone was found many times. The sample has other DNA sequences that encode this CDR3 too. The chain uses TRBV7-9 and TRBJ2-1; 9 nucleotides line up with TRBD2. Germline lookup yields CDR1 SEHNR and CDR2 FQNEAQ (reference sequence). The CDR3 contains 16 residues. The ends lost 2 bases at V and 2 bases at J; junction bases unmatched: 4. The CDR3 sequence is CASSLSLAGTYNEQFF. The CDR3 DNA is TGTGCCAGCAGCTTATCTCTAGCGGGGACCTACAATGAGCAGTTCTTC.

The genes are TRBV9 and TRBJ2-1; a weak D match, TRBD2 (6 bases). Germline assignment: CDR1 SGDLS and CDR2 YYNGEE. This CDR3 is 16 amino acids long. Trimming took 0 bases from V and 8 from J, leaving 18 bases between them. In DNA, the CDR3 is TGTGCCAGCAGCGTAGTTTCCCTGGGCGGGGTCGATGAGCAGTTCTTC. Encoded protein: CASSVVSLGGVDEQFF.

This clone was observed a few times. This sequence joins TRBV4-2 and TRBJ2-5; D may correspond to TRBD1 or TRBD2 (6 bases each). The CDR3 consists of 15 residues. The V end was cut by 2 bases, the J end by 5 bases, with 15 bases between. Germline CDR1 is LGHNA and CDR2 is YNFKEQ. The CDR3 sequence is CASSQILTGAETQYF. The CDR3 DNA follows: TGTGCCAGCAGCCAAATTCTAACGGGGGCTGAGACCCAGTACTTC.

The V call is TRBV5-6, the J call TRBJ2-7, with 7 bases fitting TRBD2. V gave up 6 bases and J gave up 0 bases; unmatched junction bases: 12. The CDR3 extends over 16 amino acids. Looked up from germline, CDR1 is SGHDT and CDR2 is YYEEEE. In DNA, the CDR3 is TGTGCCAGCACCCGGGAGGAGGGGATGTACTCCTACGAGCAGTACTTC. Amino acid sequence: CASTREEGMYSYEQYF.

In its sample, this clone was seen a few times. The CDR3 coding sequence is TGTGCCTGGAGTGATCCGTTGACCCTATATGAGCAGTTCTTC. This translates into CAWSDPLTLYEQFF. This chain connects TRBV30 to TRBJ2-1; D gene uncertain. The germline V gene encodes CDR1 GTSNPN and CDR2 SVGIG (reference sequence). This CDR3 region has 14 residues. Trimming took off 1 base at V and 8 bases at J, with 15 bases between the two ends.

The chain carries TRBV11-2 and TRBJ2-3, with D unresolved. With 2 bases removed from V and 6 bases from J, the gap between germline ends came to 6 bases. The CDR3 covers 12 residues. Germline CDR1 and CDR2: SGHAT and FQNNGV. CDR3 loop: CASSLNEDTQYF. The CDR3, as DNA: TGTGCCAGCAGCTTAAACGAGGATACGCAGTATTTT.

There are many counts of this clone. The chain is built from TRBV9 and TRBJ1-4, with D maybe TRBD1 (5 bases). V gave up 7 bases and J gave up 10 bases, with 20 bases separating them. Germline loops: CDR1 SGDLS, CDR2 YYNGEE. The CDR3 runs 14 residues. In nucleotides, the CDR3 is TGTGCCAGCCGCTCGACAGCCGGAGAAGGAAAACTGTTTTTT. It codes for CASRSTAGEGKLFF.

This clone was picked up a small number of times. V usage is TRBV30 and J usage is TRBJ2-3; D possibly corresponds to TRBD1 (9 bases). Germline CDR1 reads GTSNPN; CDR2 reads SVGIG (reference sequence). V lost 5 bases and J lost 4, with 28 bases in between. The CDR3 consists of 18 residues. Here the CDR3 DNA reads TGTGCCTGGTCATCCGGGACAGGGAGCGGGAGTAGTGCAGATACGCAGTATTTT. The encoded protein is CAWSSGTGSGSSADTQYF.

The DNA for the CDR3 is TGCGCCAGCAGGATAGCGGGAGGGCTGGGGAATGAGCAGTTCTTC. The encoded protein is CASRIAGGLGNEQFF. V and J are TRBV5-1 and TRBJ2-1, with 11 positions matching TRBD2. Germline V gene sequence: CDR1 SGHRS, CDR2 YFSETQ. The CDR3 loop spans 15 amino acids. Trimming removed 5 bases from V and 7 bases from J; junction bases left unmatched: 8.

In this sample, this clone turned up a few times. This chain uses TRBV6-5 with TRBJ2-2, with 8 bases that match TRBD1. Per germline, CDR1 MNHEY and CDR2 SVGAGI. J lost 5 bases, V lost 4 bases, and 3 bases had no gene match. The CDR3 runs to 14 residues. CDR3 protein: CASSWTGRTGELFF. CDR3 nucleotide sequence: TGTGCCAGCAGTTGGACAGGGCGAACCGGGGAGCTGTTTTTT.

This chain joins TRBV6-5 and TRBJ2-5; D ambiguous. This CDR3 has 12 residues. The germline gives CDR1 MNHEY, CDR2 SVGAGI. V was cut by 6 bases and J by 2 bases, with 7 bases left in between. This CDR3 reads CASRRPQETQYF. For the CDR3, the DNA is TGTGCCAGCAGGCGTCCTCAAGAGACCCAGTACTTC.

This clone occurred a few times. The rearrangement links TRBV7-7 to TRBJ2-7; the match to TRBD2 covers 9 bases. This CDR3 spans 17 amino acids. Germline V gene lookup returns CDR1 SSHAT and CDR2 FNYEAQ (reference sequence). Trimming cost V 5 bases and J 5 bases; bases outside gene matches: 16. CDR3 bases: TGTGCCAGCAGCAAAGTGGTATTCAGCGGGAGGAACCACGAGCAGTACTTC. This translates into CASSKVVFSGRNHEQYF.

As for this clone: The same CDR3 also results from other DNA sequences found in this sample. The V and J genes are TRBV28 and TRBJ2-7; D gene ambiguous. Germline assignment: CDR1 MDHEN and CDR2 SYDVKM. Trimming cost V 2 bases and J 2 bases, with 4 bases left between them. This CDR3 comprises 12 residues. CDR3 sequence (DNA): TGTGCCAGCAGTTTAGTCGCCTACGAGCAGTACTTC. This encodes CASSLVAYEQYF. The complete variable domain, with remaining parts taken from reference TRBV28 and TRBJ2-7, reads DVKVTQSSRYLVKRTGEKVFLECVQDMDHENMFWYRQDPGLGLRLIYFSYDVKMKEKGDIPEGYSVSREKKERFSLILESASTNQTSMYLCASSLVAYEQYFGPGTRLTVT.

The chain joins TRBV4-3 to TRBJ2-7, with D possibly TRBD2 on 6 matching bases. V lost 3 bases and J 7 bases, leaving 19 bases between the germline ends. This CDR3 has 15 residues. Germline CDR1 and CDR2: LGHNA and YSLEER. This CDR3 reads CASSHSGTGGVEQYF. DNA for the CDR3: TGCGCCAGCAGCCACTCCGGGACTGGAGGGGTTGAGCAGTACTTC.

J is TRBJ2-7 and V is TRBV29-1; D may match TRBD1 or TRBD2 (5 bases each). This CDR3 has 13 amino acids. Germline V gives CDR1 SQVTM, CDR2 ANQGSEA. V was shortened by 4 bases and J by 7 bases, with 17 bases between the two germline ends. The CDR3 DNA follows: TGCAGCGTTGCTAGGGACCAAACGGGGGAGCAGTACTTC. Translation: CSVARDQTGEQYF.

This clone turned up a few times. The chain's CDR3 is CAWTPSFDQPQHF. CDR3 bases: TGTGCCTGGACCCCTTCCTTTGATCAGCCCCAGCATTTT. The chain links TRBV30 to TRBJ1-5; the D is unclear. Per germline, CDR1 GTSNPN and CDR2 SVGIG (reference sequence). Trimming took off 4 bases at V and 5 bases at J, with 12 bases between the two ends. The CDR3 contains 13 residues.

The rearrangement links TRBV5-1 to TRBJ2-5, with D possibly TRBD2 on 7 matching bases. The CDR3 is 15 amino acids. Trimming took 2 bases from V and 5 from J, leaving 16 bases between them. Looked up from germline, CDR1 is SGHRS and CDR2 is YFSETQ. In DNA, the CDR3 is TGCGCCAGCAGCTTTAACGGGGGGCGCTTTGAGACCCAGTACTTC. Residues: CASSFNGGRFETQYF.

The CDR3 DNA follows: TGTGCCAGCACCCAGGGACAGGGGGCATACAATGAGCAGTTCTTC. It codes for CASTQGQGAYNEQFF. The chain is built from TRBV6-1 and TRBJ2-1; 12 bases are a match to TRBD1. The germline V gene encodes CDR1 MNHNS and CDR2 SASEGT. This CDR3 contains 15 residues. The ends lost 7 bases at V and 4 bases at J; junction bases unmatched: 5.

This clone was recorded at least ten times. CDR3 sequence (DNA): TGTGCCAGCAGTCAGGCCGGGACAGGGGGCTTTGGCTACACCTTC. It yields the protein CASSQAGTGGFGYTF. This chain joins TRBV28 and TRBJ1-2; 12 nucleotides match TRBD1. V trimming: 5 bases; J trimming: 7 bases; junction bases outside the gene matches: 8. Germline V lookup: CDR1 MDHEN, CDR2 SYDVKM. The CDR3 sequence is 15 residues long.

At least ten counts were recorded for this clone. Distinct nucleotide sequences in the sample also encode this CDR3. This rearrangement joins TRBV29-1 to TRBJ2-5; TRBD1 aligns across 7 bases. The germline V gene encodes CDR1 SQVTM and CDR2 ANQGSEA. CDR3 length equals 13 residues. Trimming at V came to 8 bases and at J to 2 bases, leaving 8 bases not matched to a gene. This chain's CDR3 is CSHSGQEQETQYF. The DNA for the CDR3 is TGCAGCCACAGTGGACAGGAACAAGAGACCCAGTACTTC.

This rearrangement joins TRBV18 to TRBJ2-3; D is perhaps TRBD2 (5 bases). Germline V gene data show CDR1 as KGHSH and CDR2 as LQKENI. The CDR3 extends over 15 amino acids. V was pared by 3 bases and J by 0 bases, with 10 bases between. CDR3 loop: CASSPRTRSTDTQYF. CDR3 nucleotide sequence: TGTGCCAGCTCACCCCGGACTCGCAGCACAGATACGCAGTATTTT.